These 25 T cell receptor beta chains were all obtained from the same sample, sequenced in a study of OX40 agonist ivuxolimab in advanced cancers. Sequencing was performed with immunoSEQ multiplex PCR; in TCRdb, only in-frame clones are kept and a portion is missing. The table shows approximately 68,000 clones, with 80% to 90% occurring only once. The source was CD4+ or CD8+ T cells sorted from blood, collected in a trial of the OX40 agonist ivuxolimab. The origin of the receptors is an adult with an advanced solid tumor such as melanoma, head and neck, liver or kidney cancer.

The chain couples TRBV11-1 to TRBJ2-7; a possible D gene is TRBD1 (5 bases). Deletions cut 6 bases from V and 0 bases from J, with 12 bases between. This CDR3 region has 14 residues. Germline V gives CDR1 SGHAT, CDR2 FQDESV (reference sequence). This CDR3 reads CASRLGDSSYEQYF. CDR3 DNA sequence: TGTGCCAGCAGACTTGGCGACAGCTCCTACGAGCAGTACTTC.

J is TRBJ1-1 and V is TRBV25-1; D remains ambiguous. The CDR3 runs 11 residues. Germline loops: CDR1 MGHDK, CDR2 SYGVNS. V shed 0 bases and J shed 4 bases, with 0 bases lying between them. The CDR3 is CASSEYTEAFF. The CDR3 DNA reads as TGTGCCAGCAGTGAATACACTGAAGCTTTCTTT.

This sequence joins TRBV4-1 and TRBJ1-2, with 7 bases identical to TRBD1. V trimming: 1 base; J trimming: 3 bases; junction bases outside the gene matches: 8. There are 16 residues in the CDR3. Looked up from germline, CDR1 is MGHRA and CDR2 is YSYEKL. The CDR3 sequence: CASSQALRQGDYGYTF. In DNA, the CDR3 is TGCGCCAGCAGCCAAGCCCTTAGACAGGGTGACTATGGCTACACCTTC.

In nucleotides, the CDR3 is TGTGCCAGCAGTGAAGCGGGAGGTCGGAATCAGCCCCAGCATTTT. This translates into CASSEAGGRNQPQHF. The J gene is TRBJ1-5, the V gene TRBV6-1; D uncertain. CDR1 MNHNS and CDR2 SASEGT come from the germline V gene. The CDR3 has 15 amino acids. V was shortened by 0 bases and J by 4 bases, with 10 bases between the two germline ends.

The chain recombines TRBV29-1 with TRBJ2-1; 7 bases match TRBD2. V lost 4 bases and J lost 3; bases outside the gene matches: 3. The CDR3 sequence is 13 residues long. In germline, CDR1 is SQVTM, CDR2 ANQGSEA. CDR3 in amino acids: CSVGTGGYNEQFF. DNA for the CDR3: TGCAGCGTTGGTACGGGAGGCTACAATGAGCAGTTCTTC.

This rearrangement joins TRBV1 to TRBJ1-2; whether TRBD1, the table's D call, matches the DNA was not checked. TRBV1 is flagged as a pseudogene. The length of the CDR3 is 15 residues. The CDR3 DNA reads as TGCACCAGCAGCCAAGTCTGGCAGGGGGTGGGTGGCTACACCTTC. Encoded protein: CTSSQVWQGVGGYTF.

The gene calls are TRBV19 and TRBJ2-1, with a tentative D call TRBD1 (6 bases). V lost 4 bases and J lost 5, with 18 bases in between. The CDR3 spans 16 residues. Germline assignment: CDR1 LNHDA and CDR2 SQIVND (reference sequence). This CDR3 is CASSTTGRSFNNEQFF. The CDR3 bases are TGTGCCAGTAGTACCACAGGGCGTTCGTTCAACAATGAGCAGTTCTTC. Full variable domain (missing parts from reference TRBV19 and TRBJ2-1): DGGITQSPKYLFRKEGQNVTLSCEQNLNHDAMYWYRQDPGQGLRLIYYSQIVNDFQKGDIAEGYSVSREKKESFPLTVTSAQKNPTAFYLCASSTTGRSFNNEQFFGPGTRLTVL.

The J gene is TRBJ2-5, the V gene TRBV7-2, with 11 bases fitting TRBD1. The J call may be wrong; the DNA end is better matched by TRBJ2-7. Germline V gene lookup returns CDR1 SGHTA and CDR2 FQGNSA. This CDR3 comprises 16 residues. CDR3 sequence reads: CASSLEPGQGVYEQYF. In DNA form, the CDR3 reads TGTGCCAGCAGCTTAGAACCGGGACAGGGGGTCTACGAGCAGTACTTC.

The chain links TRBV5-1 to TRBJ2-5; 7 nucleotides agree with TRBD1. The CDR3 sequence is 15 residues long. V shed 2 bases and J 2 bases; nucleotides not matched to a gene: 6. The germline gives CDR1 SGHRS, CDR2 YFSETQ. The CDR3 coding sequence is TGCGCCAGCAGCTTACAGGGGTGGAATCAAGAGACCCAGTACTTC. It yields the protein CASSLQGWNQETQYF.

The chain recombines TRBV6-1 with TRBJ2-3; D possibly corresponds to TRBD2 (5 bases). Looked up from germline, CDR1 is MNHNS and CDR2 is SASEGT. The CDR3 totals 14 residues. V was clipped by 3 bases and J by 6 bases, with 13 bases between them. CDR3: CASSERLPRDTQYF. CDR3 DNA sequence: TGTGCCAGCAGTGAGAGACTACCAAGGGATACGCAGTATTTT.

The chain couples TRBV27 to TRBJ1-5; D is unresolved. The CDR3 loop spans 13 amino acids. Trimming pared 5 bases from V and 6 bases from J, leaving 11 bases between. CDR1 and CDR2 from the germline V gene are MNHEY and SMNVEV (reference sequence). The CDR3 sequence: CASSPAQAQPQHF. As DNA, the CDR3 is TGTGCCAGCAGTCCCGCCCAAGCTCAGCCCCAGCATTTT.

The CDR3 loop is CASSLQETQYF. CDR3 nucleotides: TGTGCCAGCAGCCTCCAAGAGACCCAGTACTTC. The rearrangement links TRBV7-9 to TRBJ2-5; D is ambiguous. Looked up from germline, CDR1 is SEHNR and CDR2 is FQNEAQ (reference sequence). The CDR3 runs to 11 residues. Trimming removed 5 bases from V and 1 base from J, with 2 bases in between.

The chain couples TRBV6-6 to TRBJ2-7; D gene uncertain. The CDR3 spans 13 residues. Germline CDR1 is MNHNY and CDR2 is SVGAGI (reference sequence). V lost 5 bases to trimming and J lost 2 bases, with 10 bases between them. CDR3 protein: CASSDKATYEQYF. The DNA for the CDR3 is TGTGCCAGCAGTGATAAGGCCACCTACGAGCAGTACTTC.

This chain uses TRBV27 with TRBJ2-1; TRBD2 aligns across 14 bases. The CDR3 runs to 15 residues. Germline V gives CDR1 MNHEY, CDR2 SMNVEV (reference sequence). J gave up 6 bases and V 6 bases, and 4 bases lay outside the gene matches. CDR3 amino acids: CASRGLAGASNEQFF. The CDR3 DNA reads as TGTGCCAGCAGGGGACTAGCGGGAGCCTCCAATGAGCAGTTCTTC.

The gene calls are TRBV15 and TRBJ1-4; D not resolved. CDR1 and CDR2 from the germline V gene are LNHNV and YYDKDF (reference sequence). This CDR3 spans 15 amino acids. V lost 0 bases and J lost 7, with 12 bases in between. CDR3 in amino acids: CATSRDTGVTEKLFF. CDR3 sequence (DNA): TGTGCCACCAGCAGAGATACCGGGGTGACTGAAAAACTGTTTTTT.

This chain connects TRBV27 to TRBJ2-2; tentatively, D is TRBD1 (6 bases). Germline loops: CDR1 MNHEY, CDR2 SMNVEV (reference sequence). Trimming stripped 6 bases from V and 2 bases from J, with 13 bases between. The CDR3 is made up of 15 amino acids. The CDR3 region is CASRRTVINTGELFF. CDR3 DNA sequence: TGTGCCAGCAGGAGGACAGTGATAAACACCGGGGAGCTGTTTTTT.

The chain uses TRBV5-4 and TRBJ1-1, with 7 nucleotides matching TRBD1. The CDR3 is made up of 13 amino acids. The germline CDR1 and CDR2 sequences are SGHNT and YYREEE (reference sequence). The J segment lost 4 bases and the V segment lost 2 bases, leaving 2 bases of the junction unmatched. The CDR3 DNA sequence: TGTGCCAGCAGCTTAACAGGGGCCACTGAAGCTTTCTTT. The encoded protein is CASSLTGATEAFF.

The chain is built from TRBV5-8 and TRBJ1-1, with unresolved D. This CDR3 has 13 amino acids. Germline V CDR1 and CDR2: SGHTS, YDEGEE. Trimming stripped 0 bases from V and 4 bases from J, with 7 bases between. The CDR3 nucleotides read TGTGCCAGCAGCTTGGGCTGGGCCACTGAAGCTTTCTTT. Protein: CASSLGWATEAFF.

There are a few counts of this clone. The chain uses TRBV5-4 and TRBJ1-2; 8 bases align to TRBD1. CDR3 length equals 13 residues. J lost 3 bases, V lost 4 bases, and 2 bases had no gene match. Looked up from germline, CDR1 is SGHNT and CDR2 is YYREEE (reference sequence). In nucleotides, the CDR3 is TGTGCCAGCAGCCCGGACAGGGACTATGGCTACACCTTC. Translating gives CASSPDRDYGYTF.

This sequence joins TRBV6-5 and TRBJ1-2; D not certain. The CDR3 totals 12 residues. CDR1 is MNHEY, CDR2 SVGAGI, per germline. Trimming removed 6 bases from V and 4 bases from J, with 9 bases in between. The CDR3 DNA reads as TGTGCCAGCAGCTATGGTGGCTATGGCTACACCTTC. This codes for CASSYGGYGYTF.

This chain joins TRBV5-1 and TRBJ2-1, with D hard to call. Germline V CDR1 and CDR2: SGHRS, YFSETQ. V dropped 2 bases and J dropped 4 bases, with 16 bases sitting between them. The CDR3 contains 16 residues. In DNA, the CDR3 is TGCGCCAGCAGCTTTCCAGCGAACGTAATGTACAATGAGCAGTTCTTC. It translates to CASSFPANVMYNEQFF. The full variable domain, in which reference TRBV5-1 and TRBJ2-1 provide the parts outside the CDR3, is KAGVTQTPRYLIKTRGQQVTLSCSPISGHRSVSWYQQTPGQGLQFLFEYFSETQRNKGNFPGRFSGRQFSNSRSEMNVSTLELGDSALYLCASSFPANVMYNEQFFGPGTRLTVL.

The chain is built from TRBV19 and TRBJ1-1; unclear D gene. The V and J ends lost 11 bases and 0 bases respectively, with 16 bases between them. The CDR3 extends over 14 amino acids. CDR1 and CDR2 (germline): LNHDA, SQIVND (reference sequence). In DNA form, the CDR3 reads TGTGCCTCAGCCTCGAGGCAGCTGAACACTGAAGCTTTCTTT. This sequence encodes CASASRQLNTEAFF.

A single count supports this clone. The rearrangement joins TRBV7-2 to TRBJ2-7, with a weak D call TRBD1 (6 bases). Germline values: CDR1 SGHTA, CDR2 FQGNSA. Trimming left V 6 bases short and J 0 bases short, with 18 bases between. There are 16 residues in the CDR3. The CDR3 region is CASRGRDRLSSYEQYF. In nucleotides, the CDR3 is TGTGCCAGCAGGGGCCGAGACAGGTTGAGCTCCTACGAGCAGTACTTC.

Only one count was recorded for this clone. This chain uses TRBV7-2 with TRBJ2-5; tentative D call: TRBD2 (6 bases). The CDR3 extends over 14 amino acids. Trimming cost V 5 bases and J 5 bases, with 15 bases left between them. Per the germline V gene, CDR1 is SGHTA and CDR2 is FQGNSA. The DNA for the CDR3 is TGTGCCAGCAGCCCCGGGAGAGATAGGGAGACCCAGTACTTC. Translating gives CASSPGRDRETQYF.

The V call is TRBV18, the J call TRBJ2-3; a possible D gene is TRBD2 (6 bases). The length of the CDR3 is 12 residues. CDR1 KGHSH and CDR2 LQKENI come from the germline V gene. V was trimmed by 6 bases and J by 9 bases, leaving 13 bases between them. CDR3 nucleotides: TGTGCCAGCTCGCGGGACCACGGAACGCAGTATTTT. Protein product: CASSRDHGTQYF.